The source of this TCR beta chain is a study of CD8+ T cells in alopecia areata. Study overall: The protocol delivered tofacitinib for 6 to 18 months, then withdrew it for 6 months. Findings and limits, study-wide: Affected lesional scalp, above all in alopecia totalis/universalis, was more clonal than normal scalp.

The treatment was: oral pan-JAK inhibitor, 5-10 mg twice daily. Lesional scalp tissue (obtained by punch biopsy) and peripheral blood were collected from alopecia areata patients. The germline V gene encodes CDR1 SGHAT and CDR2 FQNNGV. CDR3 length equals 14 residues. Trimming took 3 bases from V and 5 from J, leaving 13 bases between them. RNA was isolated and reverse transcribed to cDNA, the sequencing template. Using immunoSEQ multiplex PCR, the repertoire was profiled, and TCRdb retains in-frame clones only, with some absent. In the table there are about 110,000 clones, around 54% of which are singletons. This clone was counted a few times. What it binds is not known.

The receptor was isolated from a human donor with alopecia areata. The chain is built from TRBV11-2 and TRBJ2-5; D is possibly TRBD2 (5 bases). The sequenced sample was CD4+ T cells sorted from blood, obtained at week 24, from a patient treated with tofacitinib. CDR3 DNA: TGTGCCAGCAGCTTTGGAACTAGTCGGGAGACCCAGTACTTC. Its translation: CASSFGTSRETQYF. Full variable domain (missing parts from reference TRBV11-2 and TRBJ2-5): EAGVAQSPRYKIIEKRQSVAFWCNPISGHATLYWYQQILGQGPKLLIQFQNNGVVDDSQLPKDRFSAERLKGVDSTLKIQPAKLEDSAVYLCASSFGTSRETQYFGPGTRLLVL.